The 2 T cell receptor beta chains given below trace back to one sample, sequenced in a study of control samples from healthy donors and cancer patients. Only in-frame clones appear in the TCRdb table, and some are missing; sequencing was by immunoSEQ multiplex PCR. The sample carries tens of thousands of clones, 86% recorded once. Sequencing was carried out using blood. These receptors were obtained from a woman aged 45-65 years in good health.

The CDR3 DNA follows: TGTGCCAGCACCTTAAACCGACTCCCCGATGAGACCCAGTACTTC. It specifies CASTLNRLPDETQYF. The chain combines TRBV2 with TRBJ2-5; D unresolved. Looked up from germline, CDR1 is SNHLY and CDR2 is FYNNEI. The CDR3 is 15 residues long. Between the trimmed V and J ends, which lost 7 bases and 5 bases, there was a span of 20 bases.

J is TRBJ2-3 and V is TRBV19; possibly TRBD2 for D (5 bases). The CDR3 is 12 amino acids. Trimming stripped 5 bases from V and 4 bases from J, with 7 bases between. The germline V gene encodes CDR1 LNHDA and CDR2 SQIVND (reference sequence). The CDR3 spells CASSRGSDTQYF. In DNA, the CDR3 is TGTGCCAGTAGTCGGGGTTCAGATACGCAGTATTTT.